Shown below are 11 T cell receptor beta chains from a single sample sequenced in a study of T cell responses to AZD1222 COVID-19 vaccine. Generated by immunoSEQ multiplex PCR, the TCRdb table keeps only in-frame clones and is missing some. The repertoire includes 50,000 to 75,000 clones, approximately 89% of them detected once, and roughly 6.1% sits in the top ten. The sequencing here drew on peripheral blood, taken 28 days after the second AZD1222 dose. These receptor sequences come from an adult who received the AZD1222 COVID-19 vaccine.

J is TRBJ1-1 and V is TRBV6-5; D remains unclear. Per the germline V gene, CDR1 is MNHEY and CDR2 is SVGAGI. V lost 5 bases and J lost 0, with 10 bases in between. CDR3 length: 14 amino acids. The chain's CDR3 is CASSPGWMNTEAFF. The CDR3, as DNA: TGTGCCAGCAGTCCCGGGTGGATGAACACTGAAGCTTTCTTT.

The chain joins TRBV19 to TRBJ2-1, with D perhaps matching TRBD2 (5 bases). CDR1 and CDR2 from the germline V gene are LNHDA and SQIVND (reference sequence). This CDR3 region has 14 residues. Trimming left V 5 bases short and J 2 bases short, with 10 bases between. CDR3 in amino acids: CASSFERPYNEQFF. The CDR3 region has the DNA TGTGCCAGTAGTTTCGAGCGGCCCTACAATGAGCAGTTCTTC.

This chain joins TRBV12-3 or TRBV12-4 and TRBJ2-1; D call uncertain. Between the trimmed V and J ends, which lost 3 bases and 6 bases, there was a span of 9 bases. This CDR3 is 13 amino acids long. Written as DNA, the CDR3 is TGTGCCAGCAGTTTTTTAGGGCTCAATGAGCAGTTCTTC. Protein: CASSFLGLNEQFF.

The gene calls are TRBV7-2 and TRBJ1-3; D gene ambiguous. The germline gives CDR1 SGHTA, CDR2 FQGNSA. Trimming pared 2 bases from V and 4 bases from J, leaving 12 bases between. This CDR3 is built from 15 residues. The CDR3 bases are TGTGCCAGCAGCTTACAGGCCTCGGGAGGAAACACCATATATTTT. Its translation: CASSLQASGGNTIYF. The whole variable domain, remainder taken from reference TRBV7-2 and TRBJ1-3, is GAGVSQSPSNKVTEKGKDVELRCDPISGHTALYWYRQSLGQGLEFLIYFQGNSAPDKSGLPSDRFSAERTGGSVSTLTIQRTQQEDSAVYLCASSLQASGGNTIYFGEGSWLTVV.

The CDR3 protein is CARHGTSGAPGADTQYF. For the CDR3, the DNA is TGTGCCAGGCACGGGACTAGCGGGGCCCCCGGCGCAGATACGCAGTATTTT. This sequence joins TRBV9 and TRBJ2-3; 13 nucleotides align to TRBD2. V dropped 8 bases and J dropped 4; count of bases not matched to a gene: 13. Germline-derived CDR1 and CDR2 are SGDLS and YYNGEE. The CDR3 is 17 residues long.

This sequence joins TRBV5-1 and TRBJ1-6; D possibly corresponds to TRBD1 (5 bases). CDR1 and CDR2 (germline): SGHRS, YFSETQ. The ends were cut back, 0 bases at V and 7 bases at J, with 11 bases in the middle. The CDR3 has 15 amino acids. The CDR3 DNA is TGCGCCAGCAGCTTGGGGGGCTCCATCAATTCACCCCTCCACTTT. It translates to CASSLGGSINSPLHF.

This chain connects TRBV13 to TRBJ2-1; weak D call: TRBD2 (5 bases). The ends were cut back, 1 base at V and 0 bases at J, with 10 bases in the middle. The CDR3 runs to 16 residues. Germline V gene data show CDR1 as PRHDT and CDR2 as FYEKMQ (reference sequence). In nucleotides, the CDR3 is TGTGCCAGCAGCTTAGTTCCGGGGTCCTCCTACAATGAGCAGTTCTTC. Its protein is CASSLVPGSSYNEQFF.

The chain links TRBV7-3 to TRBJ2-7, with 7 bases lining up with TRBD1. Germline CDR1 reads SGHTA; CDR2 reads FQGTGA. Trimming cost V 8 bases and J 3 bases; bases outside gene matches: 7. The CDR3 is 13 residues long. CDR3 loop: CASSRQGFYEQYF. Here the CDR3 DNA reads TGTGCCAGCTCACGACAGGGATTCTACGAGCAGTACTTC.

The J gene is TRBJ2-7, the V gene TRBV5-4, with 9 bases fitting TRBD1. V lost 4 bases to trimming and J lost 0 bases; unmatched junction nucleotides: 8. This CDR3 spans 16 amino acids. Germline-derived CDR1 and CDR2 are SGHNT and YYREEE (reference sequence). The CDR3 is CASSGGQGMSSYEQYF. The CDR3 DNA sequence: TGTGCCAGCAGCGGAGGACAGGGGATGAGCTCCTACGAGCAGTACTTC.

The chain joins TRBV19 to TRBJ1-4, with D possibly matching TRBD1 (6 bases). CDR1 and CDR2 (germline): LNHDA, SQIVND (reference sequence). The CDR3 sequence is 15 residues long. V was cut by 6 bases and J by 3 bases, with 14 bases left in between. The CDR3 reads CASSPIQGSNEKLFF. In nucleotides, the CDR3 is TGTGCCAGTAGCCCCATACAGGGATCTAATGAAAAACTGTTTTTT.

V is TRBV7-9 and J is TRBJ2-3; 12 nucleotides match TRBD2. Trimming took 2 bases from V and 4 from J; bases not matched to a gene: 1. The CDR3 spans 15 residues. CDR1 is SEHNR, CDR2 FQNEAQ, per germline (reference sequence). The CDR3 DNA follows: TGTGCCAGCAGCTTACTAGCGGGGGGGTCAGATACGCAGTATTTT. Protein: CASSLLAGGSDTQYF. The entire variable domain, with the rest obtained from reference TRBV7-9 and TRBJ2-3, is as follows: DTGVSQNPRHKITKRGQNVTFRCDPISEHNRLYWYRQTLGQGPEFLTYFQNEAQLEKSRLLSDRFSAERPKGSFSTLEIQRTEQGDSAMYLCASSLLAGGSDTQYFGPGTRLTVL.